This T cell receptor beta chain was observed in a study of cytomegalovirus exposure and HLA in healthy donors. The PCR had 60 Vbeta and 13 Jbeta primers. Profiled with immunoSEQ multiplex PCR; TCRdb holds only in-frame clones, not every one. The data show around 150,000 clones, approximately 77% seen once. The CDR3 is 13 amino acids. V was clipped by 3 bases and J by 4 bases, with 9 bases between them. Germline lookup yields CDR1 MDHEN and CDR2 SYDVKM. V and J are TRBV28 and TRBJ1-1; no firm D call. The sequence was obtained from a young man in good health and CMV-seropositive. Source material: PBMCs. CDR3 nucleotides: TGTGCCAGCAGTTTTATTGGGCCCACTGAAGCTTTCTTT. This gives the protein CASSFIGPTEAFF.